A single sample is the source of the 32 T cell receptor beta chains below, sequenced in a study of cytomegalovirus exposure and HLA in healthy donors. It was with 60 Vbeta and 13 Jbeta primers that the PCR ran. Assay: immunoSEQ multiplex PCR; the TCRdb copy retains only in-frame clones and omits some. The sample yields fewer than 200,000 clones, 82% seen once. The sequencing sample was made of PBMCs. Receptors were obtained from a girl between 5 and 17 years old in good health and CMV-seropositive.

The chain carries TRBV29-1 and TRBJ1-1; D may be TRBD1 (5 bases). This CDR3 has 12 residues. From germline, CDR1 is SQVTM and CDR2 ANQGSEA. Trimming removed 5 bases at V and 7 bases at J, with 14 bases between. The CDR3, as DNA: TGCAGCGTTATTCCAGGGCCCGTTGAAGCTTTCTTT. The encoded protein is CSVIPGPVEAFF. The variable domain in full, completed from reference TRBV29-1 and TRBJ1-1, reads SAVISQKPSRDICQRGTSLTIQCQVDSQVTMMFWYRQQPGQSLTLIATANQGSEATYESGFVIDKFPISRPNLTFSTLTVSNMSPEDSSIYLCSVIPGPVEAFFGQGTRLTVV.

This chain uses TRBV11-2 with TRBJ1-1; D is perhaps TRBD1 (5 bases). The V end lost 3 bases, the J end lost 7 bases, and 15 bases lay between the germline ends. Germline CDR1 reads SGHAT; CDR2 reads FQNNGV. The CDR3 covers 14 residues. CDR3 nucleotides: TGTGCCAGCAGCTTCCGGTCGGGGGACTTTGAAGCTTTCTTT. This gives the protein CASSFRSGDFEAFF.

This clone was seen only once. This rearrangement joins TRBV21-1 to TRBJ2-5; TRBD1 is the table's D call, not checked against the DNA. TRBV21-1 counts as a pseudogene. There are 21 residues in the CDR3. The chain's CDR3 is CASSKEHNKYVNRGRGETQYF. In nucleotides, the CDR3 is TGTGCCAGCAGCAAAGAACACAATAAGTACGTCAACAGGGGAAGAGGGGAGACCCAGTACTTC.

V usage is TRBV5-8 and J usage is TRBJ1-4, with TRBD1 matching 12 bases. The CDR3 is 14 amino acids. In germline, CDR1 is SGHTS, CDR2 YDEGEE. The J segment lost 7 bases and the V segment lost 3 bases, leaving 1 base of the junction unmatched. CDR3 residues: CASSSGQGAEKLFF. The CDR3 DNA reads as TGTGCCAGCAGCTCGGGACAGGGGGCTGAAAAACTGTTTTTT.

The rearrangement joins TRBV7-6 to TRBJ2-1, with TRBD2 identical over 8 bases. Looked up from germline, CDR1 is SGHVS and CDR2 is FNYEAQ. This CDR3 contains 15 residues. The ends lost 6 bases at V and 7 bases at J; junction bases unmatched: 11. CDR3 sequence reads: CASSRITGGVNEQFF. CDR3 sequence (DNA): TGTGCCAGCAGTAGGATAACGGGAGGGGTAAATGAGCAGTTCTTC.

This chain uses TRBV6-1 with TRBJ2-5; D perhaps matches TRBD2 (7 bases). Trimming took 6 bases from V and 4 from J, leaving 12 bases between them. In germline, CDR1 is MNHNS, CDR2 SASEGT. This CDR3 has 13 amino acids. The CDR3 sequence is CASRGAGAETQYF. The CDR3 DNA reads as TGTGCCAGCAGGGGGGCGGGAGCAGAGACCCAGTACTTC.

This rearrangement joins TRBV19 to TRBJ1-2; no reliable D call. The germline V gene encodes CDR1 LNHDA and CDR2 SQIVND (reference sequence). V shed 6 bases and J shed 2 bases, with 13 bases lying between them. There are 14 residues in the CDR3. CDR3 DNA sequence: TGTGCCAGTAGATCAATAACCGGGAACTATGGCTACACCTTC. This translates into CASRSITGNYGYTF.

The J gene is TRBJ1-2, the V gene TRBV5-4; the D gene is possibly TRBD1 (6 bases). Per germline, CDR1 SGHNT and CDR2 YYREEE (reference sequence). There are 15 residues in the CDR3. V shed 3 bases and J shed 1 base, with 13 bases lying between them. The CDR3 coding sequence is TGTGCCAGCAGCTGGGGGACAAGAAGTAACTATGGCTACACCTTC. Protein product: CASSWGTRSNYGYTF.

The chain carries TRBV2 and TRBJ1-1, with a weak D call TRBD1 (5 bases). Trimming pared 7 bases from V and 3 bases from J, leaving 12 bases between. Germline CDR1 SNHLY, CDR2 FYNNEI. The CDR3 is 13 amino acids. CDR3 sequence (DNA): TGTGCCAGCAACACGGGGGAGCACACTGAAGCTTTCTTT. Protein: CASNTGEHTEAFF. Full variable domain (remainder filled in from reference TRBV2 and TRBJ1-1): EPEVTQTPSHQVTQMGQEVILRCVPISNHLYFYWYRQILGQKVEFLVSFYNNEISEKSEIFDDQFSVERPDGSNFTLKIRSTKLEDSAMYFCASNTGEHTEAFFGQGTRLTVV.

The V and J genes are TRBV4-1 and TRBJ2-4, with D tentatively TRBD2 (6 bases). Germline loops: CDR1 MGHRA, CDR2 YSYEKL. V lost 3 bases and J lost 6, with 9 bases in between. The CDR3 spans 13 residues. CDR3 DNA: TGCGCCAGCAGCCAGAGACTAGTAAACATTCAGTACTTC. It yields the protein CASSQRLVNIQYF.

The chain links TRBV7-2 to TRBJ1-5, with D possibly being TRBD1 (6 bases). CDR3 length: 15 amino acids. V was cut by 2 bases and J by 11 bases, with 19 bases left in between. CDR1 SGHTA and CDR2 FQGNSA come from the germline V gene. The CDR3 is CASSLNPGQPPTQHF. The CDR3 DNA reads as TGTGCCAGCAGCTTAAACCCTGGACAGCCCCCTACCCAGCATTTT.

The chain is built from TRBV10-3 and TRBJ1-2; D is unclear. The CDR3 contains 14 residues. The germline CDR1 and CDR2 sequences are ENHRY and SYGVKD. V gave up 8 bases and J gave up 6 bases, with 19 bases separating them. The CDR3 nucleotides read TGTGCCATCGGGAGCCCATCCGAACCTCATGGCTACACCTTC. Protein: CAIGSPSEPHGYTF.

This clone was seen just once. This chain connects TRBV19 to TRBJ2-1; D not certain. There are 14 residues in the CDR3. CDR1 LNHDA and CDR2 SQIVND come from the germline V gene (reference sequence). The ends were cut back, 5 bases at V and 0 bases at J, with 8 bases in the middle. The CDR3 sequence is CASSYLSSYNEQFF. The CDR3 bases are TGTGCCAGTAGTTACCTTAGCTCCTACAATGAGCAGTTCTTC.

The chain uses TRBV10-3 and TRBJ1-5; a weak D match, TRBD1 (6 bases). CDR1 is ENHRY and CDR2 is SYGVKD in the germline V gene. Trimming stripped 4 bases from V and 7 bases from J, with 14 bases between. The CDR3 has 14 amino acids. Written as DNA, the CDR3 is TGTGCCATCAGTGCCACGGGGGGGCGGCAGCCCCAGCATTTT. As protein: CAISATGGRQPQHF.

This clone was seen only once. The J gene is TRBJ2-7, the V gene TRBV5-4; 10 bases agree with TRBD2. Germline CDR1 is SGHNT and CDR2 is YYREEE (reference sequence). V lost 3 bases, J lost 0 bases, and 6 bases stayed unmatched. This CDR3 is 16 amino acids long. The CDR3 is CASSYGTSVISYEQYF. The CDR3 DNA follows: TGTGCCAGCAGCTACGGGACTAGCGTTATCTCCTACGAGCAGTACTTC.

The V gene is TRBV5-1, the J gene TRBJ1-1, with 9 bases matching TRBD1. Germline CDR1 is SGHRS and CDR2 is YFSETQ. The CDR3 totals 14 residues. V lost 3 bases to trimming and J lost 5 bases; unmatched junction nucleotides: 5. CDR3 sequence: CASSSGQGGTEAFF. The CDR3 coding sequence is TGCGCCAGCAGCTCGGGACAGGGTGGGACTGAAGCTTTCTTT. The full variable domain, completed using reference TRBV5-1 and TRBJ1-1, is KAGVTQTPRYLIKTRGQQVTLSCSPISGHRSVSWYQQTPGQGLQFLFEYFSETQRNKGNFPGRFSGRQFSNSRSEMNVSTLELGDSALYLCASSSGQGGTEAFFGQGTRLTVV.

The chain links TRBV27 to TRBJ2-7; 12 nucleotides agree with TRBD1. With 6 bases clipped from V and 5 bases from J, the junction kept 8 bases outside the gene matches. Germline V gives CDR1 MNHEY, CDR2 SMNVEV (reference sequence). CDR3 size: 15 residues. The CDR3 region is CASRNWDRGRHEQYF. Here the CDR3 DNA reads TGTGCCAGCAGGAACTGGGACAGGGGGCGCCACGAGCAGTACTTC.

The chain recombines TRBV5-8 with TRBJ2-7; no reliable D call. Trimming removed 1 base from V and 4 bases from J, with 12 bases in between. The length of the CDR3 is 14 residues. Germline CDR1 and CDR2: SGHTS and YDEGEE. The CDR3 sequence is CASSLLGSQYEQYF. In DNA, the CDR3 is TGTGCCAGCAGCTTGTTGGGTAGCCAGTACGAGCAGTACTTC.

This clone was picked up one time. This chain uses TRBV7-2 with TRBJ2-1; maybe TRBD2 (6 bases). This CDR3 has 13 residues. Per the germline V gene, CDR1 is SGHTA and CDR2 is FQGNSA. Between the trimmed V and J ends, which lost 6 bases and 8 bases, there was a span of 14 bases. The CDR3 bases are TGTGCCAGCAGGAGCGGGCCTCGGGATGAGCAGTTCTTC. Amino acid sequence: CASRSGPRDEQFF.

This sequence joins TRBV6-1 and TRBJ2-7; the D gene is possibly TRBD2 (6 bases). From germline, CDR1 is MNHNS and CDR2 SASEGT. This CDR3 is built from 15 residues. The V end lost 3 bases, the J end lost 1 base, and 13 bases lay between the germline ends. CDR3 in amino acids: CASSDPGRFSYEQYF. In nucleotides, the CDR3 is TGTGCCAGCAGTGATCCCGGGAGATTTTCCTACGAGCAGTACTTC.

The chain uses TRBV5-1 and TRBJ1-2, with D possibly matching TRBD1 (5 bases). The CDR3 totals 14 residues. Germline CDR1 and CDR2: SGHRS and YFSETQ. V was cut by 4 bases and J by 1 base, with 11 bases left in between. The CDR3 DNA is TGCGCCAGCAGCCTGCTCGACAGTAACTATGGCTACACCTTC. Its protein product is CASSLLDSNYGYTF.

V usage is TRBV9 and J usage is TRBJ1-2, with D possibly matching TRBD1 (5 bases). The CDR3 contains 16 residues. Germline CDR1 and CDR2: SGDLS and YYNGEE. The V gene lost 1 base and the J gene lost 2 bases, with 15 bases spanning the gap. The CDR3 loop is CASSVTPNRLNYGYTF. The CDR3 region has the DNA TGTGCCAGCAGCGTAACCCCGAACAGGCTCAACTATGGCTACACCTTC.

CDR3 sequence reads: CASSVPRLAGGPGEQFF. Written as DNA, the CDR3 is TGTGCCAGCAGCGTGCCACGACTAGCGGGAGGGCCAGGTGAGCAGTTCTTC. The V and J genes are TRBV9 and TRBJ2-1; 14 nucleotides match TRBD2. This CDR3 has 17 residues. V lost 2 bases, J lost 9 bases, and 10 bases stayed unmatched. Germline V gives CDR1 SGDLS, CDR2 YYNGEE. The complete variable domain, with remaining parts taken from reference TRBV9 and TRBJ2-1, reads DSGVTQTPKHLITATGQRVTLRCSPRSGDLSVYWYQQSLDQGLQFLIQYYNGEERAKGNILERFSAQQFPDLHSELNLSSLELGDSALYFCASSVPRLAGGPGEQFFGPGTRLTVL.

In its sample, this clone was seen a few times. The chain combines TRBV2 with TRBJ2-2, with D hard to call. Germline V gene data show CDR1 as SNHLY and CDR2 as FYNNEI. This CDR3 has 14 amino acids. The V gene lost 2 bases and the J gene lost 7 bases, with 11 bases spanning the gap. The CDR3 protein is CASSESRFGGELFF. The DNA of the CDR3 is TGTGCCAGCAGTGAATCGCGATTCGGCGGGGAGCTGTTTTTT.

The chain recombines TRBV18 with TRBJ2-5, with no clear D. Germline CDR1 KGHSH, CDR2 LQKENI. Between the trimmed V and J ends, which lost 8 bases and 11 bases, there was a span of 15 bases. The CDR3 length is 11 residues. The CDR3, as DNA: TGTGCCAGCACGCGAGAGGTTGAGCAGTACTTC. This translates into CASTREVEQYF.

V and J are TRBV9 and TRBJ2-1, with 7 nucleotides matching TRBD2. Germline CDR1 SGDLS, CDR2 YYNGEE. The trim removed 0 bases at V and 2 bases at J, leaving 8 bases unmatched. This CDR3 is 17 amino acids long. CDR3 bases: TGTGCCAGCAGCGTAGCCGGGCTAGCGGACACCTACAATGAGCAGTTCTTC. Translation: CASSVAGLADTYNEQFF.

CDR3 in DNA: TGCGCCAGCAGCACGGGACTAGCGGAATTAGCCAAAAACATTCAGTACTTC. It yields the protein CASSTGLAELAKNIQYF. The V gene is TRBV5-1, the J gene TRBJ2-4, with TRBD2 matching 11 bases. V shed 4 bases and J 0 bases; nucleotides not matched to a gene: 6. The CDR3 has 17 amino acids. CDR1 and CDR2 (germline): SGHRS, YFSETQ.

This clone has a single count. This chain uses TRBV29-1 with TRBJ1-1; 11 bases match TRBD1. Looked up from germline, CDR1 is SQVTM and CDR2 is ANQGSEA. J gave up 3 bases and V 3 bases, and 6 bases lay outside the gene matches. The CDR3 runs to 15 residues. In DNA, the CDR3 is TGCAGCGTTGATCGCCGGGACAGGGGGGACACTGAAGCTTTCTTT. Protein product: CSVDRRDRGDTEAFF. The whole variable domain, filled in from reference TRBV29-1 and TRBJ1-1, reads SAVISQKPSRDICQRGTSLTIQCQVDSQVTMMFWYRQQPGQSLTLIATANQGSEATYESGFVIDKFPISRPNLTFSTLTVSNMSPEDSSIYLCSVDRRDRGDTEAFFGQGTRLTVV.

The rearrangement joins TRBV27 to TRBJ2-7; 8 nucleotides align to TRBD2. The V and J ends lost 1 base and 2 bases, in that order; junction bases with no gene match: 13. Germline loops: CDR1 MNHEY, CDR2 SMNVEV (reference sequence). The CDR3 contains 18 residues. The CDR3 loop is CASSLFPVGGGLPYEQYF. The CDR3 region has the DNA TGTGCCAGCAGTTTATTTCCCGTTGGCGGGGGGCTCCCCTACGAGCAGTACTTC.

This sequence joins TRBV11-3 and TRBJ2-7; tentative D call: TRBD2 (6 bases). From germline, CDR1 is SGHNT and CDR2 YENEEA. The V and J ends lost 5 bases and 5 bases respectively, with 10 bases between them. This CDR3 comprises 12 residues. This CDR3 is CASSHGEDEQYF. The CDR3 coding sequence is TGTGCCAGCAGCCATGGGGAGGACGAGCAGTACTTC.

This clone came up a few times. The rearrangement joins TRBV7-8 to TRBJ1-2, with D maybe TRBD1 (6 bases). The germline V gene encodes CDR1 SGHVS and CDR2 FQNEAQ. The CDR3 runs to 13 residues. Trimming left V 1 base short and J 9 bases short, with 12 bases between. Here the CDR3 DNA reads TGTGCCAGCAGCTTAGGGTTACAGGGCCGCTACACCTTC. Amino acids: CASSLGLQGRYTF.

This chain links TRBV7-9 with TRBJ1-5; TRBD1 matches 7 bases. The CDR3 runs to 13 residues. Trimming removed 4 bases from V and 6 bases from J; junction bases left unmatched: 3. CDR1 and CDR2 (germline): SEHNR, FQNEAQ (reference sequence). The CDR3 region has the DNA TGTGCCAGCAGCTGGCAGGGGGGTCAGCCCCAGCATTTT. Protein: CASSWQGGQPQHF.